This TCR beta chain was recovered during a study of T-cell memory formation after mild COVID-19. This clonotype was recorded a few times. This CDR3 comprises 15 residues. Germline V lookup: CDR1 MGHRA, CDR2 YSYEKL. V lost 3 bases and J lost 7; bases outside the gene matches: 3. In TCRdb, the 5' RACE reads were re-called with MiXCR into one record per CDR3 protein. The sample carries 350,000 to 500,000 distinct CDR3 sequences, about 22% recorded once. This chain links TRBV4-1 with TRBJ2-3, with TRBD2 identical over 14 bases. The TCR was taken from an adult woman who had mild COVID-19 (a few samples of this study predate the infection). Cell type and time point are not known. The material sequenced was PBMCs or a T cell subset sorted from them (not recorded which). In DNA form, the CDR3 reads TGCGCCAGCAGCCAGGGGACTAGCGGGGGCTATACGCAGTATTTT. This sequence encodes CASSQGTSGGYTQYF.